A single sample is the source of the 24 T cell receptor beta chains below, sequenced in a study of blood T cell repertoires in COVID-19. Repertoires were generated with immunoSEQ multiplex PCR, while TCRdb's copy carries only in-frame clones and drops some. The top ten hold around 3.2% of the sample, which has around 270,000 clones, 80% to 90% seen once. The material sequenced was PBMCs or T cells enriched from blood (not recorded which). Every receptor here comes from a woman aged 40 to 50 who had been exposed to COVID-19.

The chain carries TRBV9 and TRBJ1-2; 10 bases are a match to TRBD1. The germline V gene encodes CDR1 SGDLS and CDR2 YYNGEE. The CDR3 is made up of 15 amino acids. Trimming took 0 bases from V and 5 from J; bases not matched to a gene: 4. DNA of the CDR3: TGTGCCAGCAGCGTAGCCCCGGGACAGGGGTATGGCTACACCTTC. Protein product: CASSVAPGQGYGYTF.

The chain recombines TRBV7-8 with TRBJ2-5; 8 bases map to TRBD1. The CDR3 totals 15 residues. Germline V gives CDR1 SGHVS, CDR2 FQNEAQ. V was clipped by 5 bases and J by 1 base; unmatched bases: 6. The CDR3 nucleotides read TGTGCCAGCAGCCCACCGGACAGGGCCCAAGAGACCCAGTACTTC. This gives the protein CASSPPDRAQETQYF.

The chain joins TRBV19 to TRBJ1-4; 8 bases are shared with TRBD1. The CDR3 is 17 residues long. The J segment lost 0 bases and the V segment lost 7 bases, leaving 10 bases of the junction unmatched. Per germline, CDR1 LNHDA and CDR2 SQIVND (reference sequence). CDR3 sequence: CASTFSDRATTNEKLFF. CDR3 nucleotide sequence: TGTGCCAGTACCTTCTCGGACAGGGCCACAACTAATGAAAAACTGTTTTTT. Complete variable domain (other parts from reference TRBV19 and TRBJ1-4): DGGITQSPKYLFRKEGQNVTLSCEQNLNHDAMYWYRQDPGQGLRLIYYSQIVNDFQKGDIAEGYSVSREKKESFPLTVTSAQKNPTAFYLCASTFSDRATTNEKLFFGSGTQLSVL.

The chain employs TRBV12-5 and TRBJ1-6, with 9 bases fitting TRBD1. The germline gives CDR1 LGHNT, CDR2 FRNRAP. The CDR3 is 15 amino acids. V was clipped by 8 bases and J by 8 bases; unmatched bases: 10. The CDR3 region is CASCPGTGFYSPLHF. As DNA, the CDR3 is TGTGCTAGTTGTCCCGGGACAGGGTTTTATTCACCCCTCCACTTT.

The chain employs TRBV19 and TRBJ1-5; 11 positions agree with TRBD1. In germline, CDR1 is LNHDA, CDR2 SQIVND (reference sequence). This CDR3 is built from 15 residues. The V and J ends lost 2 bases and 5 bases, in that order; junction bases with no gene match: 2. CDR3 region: CASSIRTGGDQPQHF. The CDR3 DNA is TGTGCCAGTAGTATAAGGACAGGGGGCGATCAGCCCCAGCATTTT.

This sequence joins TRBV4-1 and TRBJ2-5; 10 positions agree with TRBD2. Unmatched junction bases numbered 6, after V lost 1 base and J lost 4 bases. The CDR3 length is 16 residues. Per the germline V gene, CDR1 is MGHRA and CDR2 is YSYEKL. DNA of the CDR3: TGCGCCAGCAGCCAAGGCCCGGGACTAGCGAGAGAGACCCAGTACTTC. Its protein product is CASSQGPGLARETQYF.

The CDR3 DNA follows: TGTGCCAGCAGCTACACTCGGGACAGGGGGGTAAATGGCTACACCTTC. It specifies CASSYTRDRGVNGYTF. This sequence joins TRBV28 and TRBJ1-2; 11 bases align to TRBD1. The CDR3 is 16 residues long. The V and J ends lost 6 bases and 6 bases, in that order; junction bases with no gene match: 12. Germline lookup yields CDR1 MDHEN and CDR2 SYDVKM.

The CDR3, as DNA: TGTGCCAGCAGTAAACCGACAGGGGAAAGTGAAAAACTGTTTTTT. This gives the protein CASSKPTGESEKLFF. This chain joins TRBV7-9 and TRBJ1-4; 8 bases agree with TRBD1. Trimming cost V 6 bases and J 7 bases; bases outside gene matches: 10. CDR1 SEHNR and CDR2 FQNEAQ come from the germline V gene (reference sequence). This CDR3 is built from 15 residues.

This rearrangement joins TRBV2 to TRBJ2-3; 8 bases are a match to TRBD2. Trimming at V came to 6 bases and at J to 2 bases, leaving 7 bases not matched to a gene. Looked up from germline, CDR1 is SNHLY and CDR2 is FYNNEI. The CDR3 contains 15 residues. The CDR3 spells CASRSGGRITDTQYF. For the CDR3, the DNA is TGTGCCAGCAGGTCCGGCGGGAGGATCACAGATACGCAGTATTTT.

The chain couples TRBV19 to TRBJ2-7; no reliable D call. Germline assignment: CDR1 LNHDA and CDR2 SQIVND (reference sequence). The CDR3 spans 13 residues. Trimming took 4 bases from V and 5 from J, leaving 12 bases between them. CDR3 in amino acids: CASSTRSTDEQYF. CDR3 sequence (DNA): TGTGCCAGTAGTACCCGGTCCACGGACGAGCAGTACTTC.

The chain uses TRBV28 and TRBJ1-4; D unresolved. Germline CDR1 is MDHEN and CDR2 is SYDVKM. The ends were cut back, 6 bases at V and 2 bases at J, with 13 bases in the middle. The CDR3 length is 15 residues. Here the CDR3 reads CASSSLPLTNEKLFF. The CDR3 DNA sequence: TGTGCCAGCAGCTCCCTCCCTCTTACTAATGAAAAACTGTTTTTT.

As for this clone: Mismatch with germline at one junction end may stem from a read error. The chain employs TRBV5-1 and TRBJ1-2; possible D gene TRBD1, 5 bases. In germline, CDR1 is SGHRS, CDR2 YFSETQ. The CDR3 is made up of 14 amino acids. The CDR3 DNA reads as TGTGCCAGCAGCTTGGATGACAGCAACTATGGCTACACCTTC. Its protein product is CASSLDDSNYGYTF.

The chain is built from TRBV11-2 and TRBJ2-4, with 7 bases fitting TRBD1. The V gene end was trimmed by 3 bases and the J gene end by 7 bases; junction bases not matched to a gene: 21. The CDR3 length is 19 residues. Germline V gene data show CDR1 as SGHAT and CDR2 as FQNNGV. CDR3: CASSFRSINRGSGSNIQYF. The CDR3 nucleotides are TGTGCCAGCAGCTTTCGGTCGATTAACAGGGGTAGTGGATCGAACATTCAGTACTTC.

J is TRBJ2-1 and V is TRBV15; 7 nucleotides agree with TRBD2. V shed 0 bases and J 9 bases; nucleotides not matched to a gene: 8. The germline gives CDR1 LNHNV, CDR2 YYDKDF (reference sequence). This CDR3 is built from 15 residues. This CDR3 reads CATSRELATGTEQFF. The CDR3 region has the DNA TGTGCCACCAGCAGAGAACTAGCGACTGGTACTGAGCAGTTCTTC.

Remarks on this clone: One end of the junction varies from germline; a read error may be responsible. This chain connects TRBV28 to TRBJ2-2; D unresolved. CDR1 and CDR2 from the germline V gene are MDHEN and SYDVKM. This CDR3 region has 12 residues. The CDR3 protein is CALRGNTGELFF. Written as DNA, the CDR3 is TGCGCGCTACGCGGGAACACCGGGGAGCTGTTTTTT.

CDR3 sequence (DNA): TGTGCCAGCAGCGGAATTAGCGGGGGGGTACAGGAGCAGTACTTC. Protein: CASSGISGGVQEQYF. This chain uses TRBV5-4 with TRBJ2-7; TRBD2 matches 11 bases. The V gene's germline CDR1 is SGHNT and CDR2 YYREEE (reference sequence). This CDR3 comprises 15 residues. Trimming cost V 4 bases and J 7 bases; bases outside gene matches: 10. The full variable domain, its missing parts supplied by reference TRBV5-4 and TRBJ2-7, is ETGVTQSPTHLIKTRGQQVTLRCSSQSGHNTVSWYQQALGQGPQFIFQYYREEENGRGNFPPRFSGLQFPNYSSELNVNALELDDSALYLCASSGISGGVQEQYFGPGTRLTVT.

This chain's CDR3 is CASSLGVNQPQHF. For the CDR3, the DNA is TGTGCCAGCAGCTTAGGGGTCAATCAGCCCCAGCATTTT. The chain has TRBV5-4 and TRBJ1-5; D is perhaps TRBD1 (5 bases). This CDR3 has 13 amino acids. Germline V gives CDR1 SGHNT, CDR2 YYREEE (reference sequence). V was clipped by 2 bases and J by 3 bases, with 6 bases between them.

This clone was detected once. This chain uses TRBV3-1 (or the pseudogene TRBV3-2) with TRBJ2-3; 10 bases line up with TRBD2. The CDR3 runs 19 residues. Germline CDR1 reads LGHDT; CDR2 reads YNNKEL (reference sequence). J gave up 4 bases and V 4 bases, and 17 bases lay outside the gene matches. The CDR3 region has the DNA TGTGCCAGCAGCCGTCGTAGGGCTAGCGGGAGTTTTTTATCAGATACGCAGTATTTT. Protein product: CASSRRRASGSFLSDTQYF.

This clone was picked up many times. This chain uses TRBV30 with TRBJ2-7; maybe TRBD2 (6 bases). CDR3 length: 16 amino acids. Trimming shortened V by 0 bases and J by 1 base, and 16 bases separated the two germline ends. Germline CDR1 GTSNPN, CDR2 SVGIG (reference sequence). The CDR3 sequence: CAWSVLSGLISYEQYF. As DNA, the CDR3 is TGTGCCTGGAGTGTCCTTTCGGGACTTATATCCTACGAGCAGTACTTC. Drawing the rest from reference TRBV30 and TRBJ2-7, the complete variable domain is SQTIHQWPATLVQPVGSPLSLECTVEGTSNPNLYWYRQAAGRGLQLLFYSVGIGQISSEVPQNLSASRPQDRQFILSSKKLLLSDSGFYLCAWSVLSGLISYEQYFGPGTRLTVT.

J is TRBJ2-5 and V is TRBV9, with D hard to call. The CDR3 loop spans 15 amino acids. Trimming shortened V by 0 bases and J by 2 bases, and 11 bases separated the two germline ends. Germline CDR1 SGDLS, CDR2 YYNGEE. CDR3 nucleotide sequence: TGTGCCAGCAGCGTAGCGGCAGCGCAACAAGAGACCCAGTACTTC. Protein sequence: CASSVAAAQQETQYF.

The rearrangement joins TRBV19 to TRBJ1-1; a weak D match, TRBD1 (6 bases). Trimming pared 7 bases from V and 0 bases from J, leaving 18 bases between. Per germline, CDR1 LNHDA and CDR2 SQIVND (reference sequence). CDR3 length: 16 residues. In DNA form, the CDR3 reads TGTGCCAGTACCTCTAGGGACAAGACAATGAACACTGAAGCTTTCTTT. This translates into CASTSRDKTMNTEAFF.

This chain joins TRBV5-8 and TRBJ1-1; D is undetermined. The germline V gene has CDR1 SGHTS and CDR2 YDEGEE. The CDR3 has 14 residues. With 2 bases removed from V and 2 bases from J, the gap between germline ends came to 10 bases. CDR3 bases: TGTGCCAGCAGCTTTGTCCCCATTAACACTGAAGCTTTCTTT. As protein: CASSFVPINTEAFF.

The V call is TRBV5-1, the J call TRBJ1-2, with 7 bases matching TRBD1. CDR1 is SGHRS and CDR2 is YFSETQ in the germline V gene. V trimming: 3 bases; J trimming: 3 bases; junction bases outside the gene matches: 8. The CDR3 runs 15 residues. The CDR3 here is CASSSATGMDYGYTF. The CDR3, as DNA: TGCGCCAGCAGCTCAGCGACAGGGATGGACTATGGCTACACCTTC.

CDR3 nucleotides: TGTGCCAGCAGTTTAGGACAGGGGGCATTAAACTATGGCTACACCTTC. Residues: CASSLGQGALNYGYTF. The rearrangement joins TRBV28 to TRBJ1-2; TRBD1 aligns across 11 bases. The length of the CDR3 is 16 residues. Germline lookup yields CDR1 MDHEN and CDR2 SYDVKM. J gave up 2 bases and V 2 bases, and 4 bases lay outside the gene matches.